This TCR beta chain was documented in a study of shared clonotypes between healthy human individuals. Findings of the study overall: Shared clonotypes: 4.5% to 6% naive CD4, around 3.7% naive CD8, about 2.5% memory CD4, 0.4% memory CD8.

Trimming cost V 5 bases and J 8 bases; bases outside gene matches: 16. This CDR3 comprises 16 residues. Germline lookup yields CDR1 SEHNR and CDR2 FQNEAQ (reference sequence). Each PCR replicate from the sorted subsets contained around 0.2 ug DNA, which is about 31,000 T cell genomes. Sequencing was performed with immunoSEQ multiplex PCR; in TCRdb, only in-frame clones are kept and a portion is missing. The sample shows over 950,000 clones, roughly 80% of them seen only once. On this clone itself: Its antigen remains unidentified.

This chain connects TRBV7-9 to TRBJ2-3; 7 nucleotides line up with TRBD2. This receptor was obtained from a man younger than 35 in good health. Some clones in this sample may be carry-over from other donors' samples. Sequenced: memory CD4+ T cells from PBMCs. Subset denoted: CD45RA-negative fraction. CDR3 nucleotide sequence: TGTGCCAGCAGCACCCGGGGTGCGGGAGAAAGAGGTACGCAGTATTTT. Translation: CASSTRGAGERGTQYF.